What follows describes a single T cell receptor (beta chain). Which antigen it targets is not known. One base away there is no much larger clone; base qualities are not given. The data were taken from a study of OX40 agonist ivuxolimab in advanced cancers. For the study in its entirety: Ivuxolimab, which targeted the costimulatory receptor OX40 (CD134), was an agonistic, fully human IgG2 monoclonal antibody. The paper describes the monotherapy dose-escalation part (N of about 47 patients) of the phase I trial of ivuxolimab. Partial responses occurred in three dose-escalation patients: two with cutaneous melanoma and one with hepatocellular carcinoma. Intravenous ivuxolimab was administered to patients every 2 weeks at six dose levels: 0.01, 0.1, 0.3, 1.5, 3 and 10 mg/kg. Peripheral TCRbeta sequencing aimed to test whether ivuxolimab altered TCR sequence diversity and caused clonal T-cell expansion. Among the approximately 50 dose-escalation patients, some 20 had hepatocellular carcinoma, 15 melanoma, 9 renal cell carcinoma and 9 head and neck cancer. Prior anti-PD-1, anti-PD-L1 or anti-CTLA-4 therapy was permitted, and 35% to 40% of dose-escalation patients had received checkpoint inhibitors. The dose-escalation cohort was approximately 83% male with a mean age of approximately 60 years, ranging from about 23 to 85.

To sequence the TCRbeta CDR3 region, genomic DNA was isolated from the sorted cells. The immunoSEQ Assay was used for sequencing of TCRbeta CDR3 regions. This is the immuneACCESS table as TCRdb keeps it, with only in-frame sequences that have V and J called. A part of the clones is gone; compared with another copy, unresolved V genes explain less than half, and the rest is unexplained. The sample profile shows 97,000 or so clones; roughly 90% of them were found once. More than 0.15% of the sample is in the top ten clones. The trial excluded patients who had a history of autoimmune disease or were on systemic immunosuppression. Peripheral blood for TCR sequencing was collected from all dose cohorts at baseline, on cycle 4 day 1, and on cycle 7 day 1. Samples were obtained from an open-label, multicenter, first-in-human phase I dose-escalation trial of ivuxolimab. Adults with locally advanced or metastatic melanoma, renal cell carcinoma, hepatocellular carcinoma or head and neck squamous cell carcinoma were enrolled in the trial. CD4+ and CD8+ T cells were sorted separately from peripheral blood before TCR sequencing.

The paper as a whole reports these results and caveats: In partial responders in the 0.1-3.0 mg/kg groups, normalized peripheral clonal expansion was found to be among the lowest, especially among CD8+ T cells. At doses of 0.1 to 3.0 mg/kg, clonal expansion of both CD4+ and CD8+ T cells in blood was seen between baseline and week 6. Antigen specificity was not determined for the clonally expanded peripheral T cells. Low levels of normalized T-cell clonal expansion were also shown by some nonresponding patients. On average, CD8+ T cells showed more expanded clones than CD4+ T cells after ivuxolimab.

V lost 0 bases and J lost 6 bases; the stretch between them is 18 bases long. Taken from the germline V gene (reference sequence), the CDR1 and CDR2 loops are LNHNV and YYDKDF. Including cysteine and phenylalanine, the CDR3 has 17 amino acids. This entry keeps only the CDR3 DNA: 51 bases, framed from base 1. The chain is made from TRBV15 and TRBJ1-5; the D gene is possibly TRBD1, with 5 bases matching. Sequenced material: CD4+ or CD8+ T cells sorted from blood, taken in a trial of the OX40 agonist ivuxolimab. The TCR sequence derives from an adult with an advanced solid tumor such as melanoma, head and neck, liver or kidney cancer. The DNA sequence reads TGTGCCACCAGCAGAGATATGCAGGGCGCGGTAAGTCAGCCCCAGCATTTT. The translation is CATSRDMQGAVSQPQHF. The full variable domain, completed from the reference TRBV15 and TRBJ1-5 proteins outside the CDR3, reads DAMVIQNPRYQVTQFGKPVTLSCSQTLNHNVMYWYQQKSSQAPKLLFHYYDKDFNNEADTPDNFQSRRPNTSFCFLDIRSPGLGDTAMYLCATSRDMQGAVSQPQHFGDGTRLSIL.